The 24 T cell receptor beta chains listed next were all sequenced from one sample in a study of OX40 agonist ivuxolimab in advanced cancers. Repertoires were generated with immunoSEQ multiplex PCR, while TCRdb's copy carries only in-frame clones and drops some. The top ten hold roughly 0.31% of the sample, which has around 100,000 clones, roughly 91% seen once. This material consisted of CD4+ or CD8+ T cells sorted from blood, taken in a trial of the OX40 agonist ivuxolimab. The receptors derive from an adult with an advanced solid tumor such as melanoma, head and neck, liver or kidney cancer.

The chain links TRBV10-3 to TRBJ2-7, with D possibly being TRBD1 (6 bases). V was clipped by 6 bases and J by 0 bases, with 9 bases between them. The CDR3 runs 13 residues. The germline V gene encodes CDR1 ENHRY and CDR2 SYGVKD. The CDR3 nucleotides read TGTGCCATCAGCGACAGGTTCTCCTACGAGCAGTACTTC. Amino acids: CAISDRFSYEQYF.

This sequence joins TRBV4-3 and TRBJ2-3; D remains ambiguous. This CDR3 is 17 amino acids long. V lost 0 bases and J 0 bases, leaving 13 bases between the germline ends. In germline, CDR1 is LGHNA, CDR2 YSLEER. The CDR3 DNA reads TGCGCCAGCAGCCAAGATCTAACGGGCCTTAGCACAGATACGCAGTATTTT. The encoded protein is CASSQDLTGLSTDTQYF.

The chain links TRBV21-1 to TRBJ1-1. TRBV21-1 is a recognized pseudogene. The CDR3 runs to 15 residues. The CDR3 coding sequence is TGTGCCAGCAGTCAAAGTGGGGGTGGGGGAACTGAAGCTTTCTTT. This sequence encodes CASSQSGGGGTEAFF.

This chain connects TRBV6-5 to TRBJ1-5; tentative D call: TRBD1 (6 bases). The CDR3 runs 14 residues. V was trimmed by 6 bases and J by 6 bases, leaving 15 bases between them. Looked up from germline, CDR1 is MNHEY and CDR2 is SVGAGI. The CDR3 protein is CASSNRDIGQPQHF. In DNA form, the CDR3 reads TGTGCCAGCAGCAACCGGGACATTGGTCAGCCCCAGCATTTT.

The CDR3 protein is CASSQGLQETQYF. Here the CDR3 DNA reads TGTGCCAGCAGCCAGGGACTACAAGAGACCCAGTACTTC. This chain connects TRBV4-2 to TRBJ2-5; 7 bases are shared with TRBD2. J lost 2 bases, V lost 3 bases, and 0 bases had no gene match. Germline V gene data show CDR1 as LGHNA and CDR2 as YNFKEQ. The CDR3 covers 13 residues.

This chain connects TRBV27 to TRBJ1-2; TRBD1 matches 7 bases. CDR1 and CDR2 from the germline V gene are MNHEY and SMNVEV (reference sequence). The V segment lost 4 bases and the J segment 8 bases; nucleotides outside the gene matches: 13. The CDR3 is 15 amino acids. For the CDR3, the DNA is TGTGCCAGCAGTTCCCCTTCTCAGGGGGTGGGCGGCTACACCTTC. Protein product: CASSSPSQGVGGYTF.

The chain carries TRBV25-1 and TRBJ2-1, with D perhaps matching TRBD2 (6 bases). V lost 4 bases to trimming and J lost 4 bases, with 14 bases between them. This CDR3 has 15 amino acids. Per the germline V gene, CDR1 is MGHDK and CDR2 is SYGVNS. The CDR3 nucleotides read TGTGCCAGCAGTGTAAGCGGGTCCGGTTACAATGAGCAGTTCTTC. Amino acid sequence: CASSVSGSGYNEQFF.

The CDR3 loop reads CASSQDPGPRSYGYTF. The CDR3 DNA reads as TGCGCCAGCAGCCAAGATCCTGGACCCCGGAGCTATGGCTACACCTTC. V usage is TRBV4-3 and J usage is TRBJ1-2; D gene uncertain. The CDR3 loop spans 16 amino acids. Germline loops: CDR1 LGHNA, CDR2 YSLEER. The V gene lost 0 bases and the J gene lost 4 bases, with 15 bases spanning the gap.

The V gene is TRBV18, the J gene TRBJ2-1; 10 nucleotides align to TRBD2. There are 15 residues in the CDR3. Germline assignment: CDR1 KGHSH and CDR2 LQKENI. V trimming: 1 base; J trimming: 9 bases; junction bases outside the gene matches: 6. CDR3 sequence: CASSPRLAGVGEQFF. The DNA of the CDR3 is TGTGCCAGCTCACCACGGCTAGCGGGAGTGGGTGAGCAGTTCTTC.

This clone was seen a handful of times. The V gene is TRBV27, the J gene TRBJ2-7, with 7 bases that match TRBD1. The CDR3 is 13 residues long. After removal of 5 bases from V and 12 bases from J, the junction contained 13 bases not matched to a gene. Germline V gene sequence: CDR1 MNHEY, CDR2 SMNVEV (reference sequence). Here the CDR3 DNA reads TGTGCCAGCAGTCCAAGACCCCAGGGGGAGTTGTACTTC. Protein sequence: CASSPRPQGELYF.

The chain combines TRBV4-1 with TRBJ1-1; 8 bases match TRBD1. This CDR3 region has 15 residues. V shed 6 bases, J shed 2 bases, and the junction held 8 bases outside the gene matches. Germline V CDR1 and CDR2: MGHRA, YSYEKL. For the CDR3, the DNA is TGCGCCAGCAGGCTAAACCAGGGGGCAAACACTGAAGCTTTCTTT. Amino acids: CASRLNQGANTEAFF.

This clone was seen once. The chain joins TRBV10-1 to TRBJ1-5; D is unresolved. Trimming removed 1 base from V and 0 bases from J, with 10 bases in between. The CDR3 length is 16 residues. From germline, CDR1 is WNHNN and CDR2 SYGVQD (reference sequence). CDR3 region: CASSEYEGTSNQPQHF. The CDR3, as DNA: TGCGCCAGCAGTGAGTACGAGGGAACTAGCAATCAGCCCCAGCATTTT.

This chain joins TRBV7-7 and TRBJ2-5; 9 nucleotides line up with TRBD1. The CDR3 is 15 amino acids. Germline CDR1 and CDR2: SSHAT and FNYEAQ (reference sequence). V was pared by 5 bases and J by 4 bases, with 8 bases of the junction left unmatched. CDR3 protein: CASSPQQGAAETQYF. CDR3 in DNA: TGTGCCAGCAGCCCCCAACAGGGGGCGGCAGAGACCCAGTACTTC.

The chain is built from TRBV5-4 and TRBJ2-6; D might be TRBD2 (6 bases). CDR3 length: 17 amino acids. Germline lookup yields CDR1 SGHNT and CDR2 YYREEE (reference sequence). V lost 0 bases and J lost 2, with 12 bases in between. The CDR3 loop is CASSLELWGAGANVLTF. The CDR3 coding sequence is TGTGCCAGCAGCTTGGAATTATGGGGGGCTGGGGCCAACGTCCTGACTTTC. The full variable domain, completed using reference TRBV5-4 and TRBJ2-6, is ETGVTQSPTHLIKTRGQQVTLRCSSQSGHNTVSWYQQALGQGPQFIFQYYREEENGRGNFPPRFSGLQFPNYSSELNVNALELDDSALYLCASSLELWGAGANVLTFGAGSRLTVL.

CDR3 protein: CASQRAGGRETQYF. The CDR3 DNA is TGTGCCAGTCAACGGGCAGGGGGCCGGGAGACCCAGTACTTC. V is TRBV6-6 and J is TRBJ2-5; 8 bases match TRBD1. This CDR3 region has 14 residues. The ends lost 9 bases at V and 5 bases at J; junction bases unmatched: 11. Per germline, CDR1 MNHNY and CDR2 SVGAGI (reference sequence).

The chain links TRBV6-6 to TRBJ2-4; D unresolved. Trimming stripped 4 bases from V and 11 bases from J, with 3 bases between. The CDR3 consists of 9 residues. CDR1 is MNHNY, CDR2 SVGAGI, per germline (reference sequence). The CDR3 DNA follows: TGTGCCAGCAGTTCTCTTCAGTACTTC. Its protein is CASSSLQYF.

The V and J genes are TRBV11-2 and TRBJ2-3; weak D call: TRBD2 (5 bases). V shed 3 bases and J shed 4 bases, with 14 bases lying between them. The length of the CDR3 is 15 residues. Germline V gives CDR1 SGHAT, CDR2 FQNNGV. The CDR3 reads CASSFNGMGSDTQYF. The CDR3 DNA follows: TGTGCCAGCAGCTTTAACGGGATGGGGTCAGATACGCAGTATTTT.

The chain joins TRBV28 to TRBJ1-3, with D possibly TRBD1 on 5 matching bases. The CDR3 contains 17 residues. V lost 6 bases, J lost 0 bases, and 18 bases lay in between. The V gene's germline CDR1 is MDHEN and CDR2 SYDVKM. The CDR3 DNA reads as TGTGCCAGCAGCAAATTGGGGACGATTAGCTCTGGAAACACCATATATTTT. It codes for CASSKLGTISSGNTIYF.

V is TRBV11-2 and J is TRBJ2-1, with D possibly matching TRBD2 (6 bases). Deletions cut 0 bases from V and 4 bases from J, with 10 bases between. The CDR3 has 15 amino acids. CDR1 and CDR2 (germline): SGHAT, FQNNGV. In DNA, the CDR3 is TGTGCCAGCAGCTTAGATTTTGGGGGGTACAATGAGCAGTTCTTC. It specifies CASSLDFGGYNEQFF.

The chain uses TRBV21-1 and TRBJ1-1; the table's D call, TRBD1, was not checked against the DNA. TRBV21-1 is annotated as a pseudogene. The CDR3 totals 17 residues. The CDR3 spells CASSKGTGAEGGTEAFF. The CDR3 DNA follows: TGTGCCAGCAGCAAAGGGACAGGAGCCGAGGGGGGCACTGAAGCTTTCTTT.

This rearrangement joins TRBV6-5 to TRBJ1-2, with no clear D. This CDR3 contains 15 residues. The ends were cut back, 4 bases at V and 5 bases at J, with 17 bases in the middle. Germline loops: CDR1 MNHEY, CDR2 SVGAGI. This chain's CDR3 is CASSSLNSRGYGYTF. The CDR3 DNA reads TGTGCCAGCAGTTCGCTTAACAGCCGGGGTTATGGCTACACCTTC.

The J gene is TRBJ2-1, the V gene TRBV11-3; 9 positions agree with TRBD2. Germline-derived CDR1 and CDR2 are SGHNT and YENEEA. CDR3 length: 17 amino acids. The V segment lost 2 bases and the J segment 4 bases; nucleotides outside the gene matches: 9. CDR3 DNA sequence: TGTGCCAGCAGCTTAACAAGATTAGCGGGGGAATACAATGAGCAGTTCTTC. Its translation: CASSLTRLAGEYNEQFF.

The CDR3, as DNA: TGCGCCAGCAGCAGGACTAGCGGAGAACAAGAGACCCAGTACTTC. As protein: CASSRTSGEQETQYF. This chain connects TRBV5-1 to TRBJ2-5; TRBD2 matches 10 bases. The CDR3 spans 15 residues. The germline CDR1 and CDR2 sequences are SGHRS and YFSETQ. The V gene end was trimmed by 4 bases and the J gene end by 2 bases; junction bases not matched to a gene: 5.

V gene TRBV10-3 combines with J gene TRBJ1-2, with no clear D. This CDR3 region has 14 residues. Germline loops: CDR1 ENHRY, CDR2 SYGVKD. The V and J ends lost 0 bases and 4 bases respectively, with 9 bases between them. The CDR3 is CAISESSNIYGYTF. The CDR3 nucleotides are TGTGCCATCAGTGAGTCCAGCAACATCTATGGCTACACCTTC.